In this sample, the clone carrying this T cell receptor beta chain turned up a few times. The antigen remains undetermined. This sample stems from a study of CD8 T cells in ankylosing spondylitis. Study-wide results and caveats: Among TCR beta sequences, a motif of eight highly homologous variants appeared characteristic of ankylosing spondylitis blood.

TCRdb passed the 5' RACE reads through MiXCR, listing each CDR3 protein once. Among about 800,000 distinct CDR3 sequences listed, 10% to 15% were seen once. Germline lookup yields CDR1 SQVTM and CDR2 ANQGSEA. The CDR3 consists of 13 residues. J lost 7 bases, V lost 6 bases, and 8 bases had no gene match. V is TRBV29-1 and J is TRBJ1-4; 7 bases align to TRBD1. Sample: blood, either unsorted or a sorted T cell fraction (not recorded which). The origin of this receptor is a male donor with ankylosing spondylitis. CDR3 residues: CSVATGFGEKLFF. CDR3 bases: TGCAGCGTGGCGACAGGGTTCGGTGAAAAACTGTTTTTT. The full variable domain, with the rest looked up from reference TRBV29-1 and TRBJ1-4, is SAVISQKPSRDICQRGTSLTIQCQVDSQVTMMFWYRQQPGQSLTLIATANQGSEATYESGFVIDKFPISRPNLTFSTLTVSNMSPEDSSIYLCSVATGFGEKLFFGSGTQLSVL.